Below, 5 T cell receptor beta chains from the same sample are listed, as sequenced in a study of identifying expanded T cells in peripheral blood. Method: immunoSEQ multiplex PCR; TCRdb's copy keeps in-frame clones and lacks some. Here the sample spans some 78,000 clones, about 88% being singletons. Sequenced: blood. The receptors originated from a person between 18 and 75 years old in good health.

This clone appeared a single time. V is TRBV10-3 and J is TRBJ2-7, with 8 positions matching TRBD1. J gave up 3 bases and V 4 bases, and 5 bases lay outside the gene matches. There are 14 residues in the CDR3. Germline V lookup: CDR1 ENHRY, CDR2 SYGVKD. The CDR3 bases are TGTGCCATCAGTGCAAGGACAGGGAACTACGAGCAGTACTTC. The encoded protein is CAISARTGNYEQYF.

This chain links TRBV14 with TRBJ2-5; possible D gene TRBD1, 5 bases. The CDR3 covers 14 residues. Trimming shortened V by 7 bases and J by 3 bases, and 15 bases separated the two germline ends. Germline assignment: CDR1 SGHDN and CDR2 FVKESK. Here the CDR3 reads CASMTELYEETQYF. CDR3 nucleotide sequence: TGTGCCAGCATGACAGAGCTATACGAAGAGACCCAGTACTTC.

The chain recombines TRBV11-2 with TRBJ2-1, with 11 bases identical to TRBD2. The trim removed 5 bases at V and 4 bases at J, leaving 4 bases unmatched. Germline loops: CDR1 SGHAT, CDR2 FQNNGV. This CDR3 is 15 amino acids long. The CDR3 DNA sequence: TGTGCCAGCAGCCCTAGCGGGGGGAAATACAATGAGCAGTTCTTC. Amino acid sequence: CASSPSGGKYNEQFF.

The chain carries TRBV19 and TRBJ1-2; 7 nucleotides match TRBD1. The CDR3 has 14 amino acids. CDR1 and CDR2 from the germline V gene are LNHDA and SQIVND (reference sequence). The V segment lost 4 bases and the J segment 2 bases; nucleotides outside the gene matches: 4. CDR3 nucleotide sequence: TGTGCCAGTAGTAATCCGACAGGGAACTATGGCTACACCTTC. It encodes CASSNPTGNYGYTF.

CDR3 amino acids: CASSLTPAADNSPLHF. Here the CDR3 DNA reads TGTGCCAGCAGTTTAACACCCGCGGCGGATAATTCACCCCTCCACTTT. The rearrangement uses TRBV28 and TRBJ1-6; unclear D gene. CDR1 MDHEN and CDR2 SYDVKM come from the germline V gene. V was trimmed by 2 bases and J by 5 bases, leaving 13 bases between them. The CDR3 is 16 residues long.